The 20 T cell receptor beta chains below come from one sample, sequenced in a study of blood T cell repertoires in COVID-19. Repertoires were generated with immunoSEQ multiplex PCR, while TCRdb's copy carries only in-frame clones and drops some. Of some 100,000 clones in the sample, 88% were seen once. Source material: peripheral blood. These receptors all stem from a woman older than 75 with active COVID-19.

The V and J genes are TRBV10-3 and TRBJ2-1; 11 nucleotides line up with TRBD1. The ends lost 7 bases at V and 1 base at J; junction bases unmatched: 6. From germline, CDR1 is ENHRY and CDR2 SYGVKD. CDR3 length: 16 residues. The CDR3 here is CAIKTGTGGSYNEQFF. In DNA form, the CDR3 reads TGTGCCATCAAGACCGGGACAGGGGGATCCTACAATGAGCAGTTCTTC.

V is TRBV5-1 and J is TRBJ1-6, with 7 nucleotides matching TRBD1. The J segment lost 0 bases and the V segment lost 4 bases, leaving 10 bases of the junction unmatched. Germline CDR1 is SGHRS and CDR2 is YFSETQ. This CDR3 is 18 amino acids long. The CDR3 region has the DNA TGCGCCAGCAGCCTAGGACAGGCCGTGAGCTCCTATAATTCACCCCTCCACTTT. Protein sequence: CASSLGQAVSSYNSPLHF.

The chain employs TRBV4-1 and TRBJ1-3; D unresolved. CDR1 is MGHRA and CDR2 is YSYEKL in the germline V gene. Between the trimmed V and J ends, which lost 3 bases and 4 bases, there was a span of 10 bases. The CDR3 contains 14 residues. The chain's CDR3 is CASSQSPLGNTIYF. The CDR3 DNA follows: TGCGCCAGCAGCCAGAGCCCTTTGGGAAACACCATATATTTT.

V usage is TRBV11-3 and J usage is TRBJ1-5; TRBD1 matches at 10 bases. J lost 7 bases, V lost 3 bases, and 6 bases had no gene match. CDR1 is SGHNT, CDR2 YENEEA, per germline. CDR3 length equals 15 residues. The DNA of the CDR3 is TGTGCCAGCAGCTTCCGGACAGGGGGTGAACAGCCCCAGCATTTT. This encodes CASSFRTGGEQPQHF.

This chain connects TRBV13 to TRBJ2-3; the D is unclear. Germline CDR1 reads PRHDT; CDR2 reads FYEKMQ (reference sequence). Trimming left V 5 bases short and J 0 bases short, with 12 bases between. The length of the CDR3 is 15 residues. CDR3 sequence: CASSQEVSSTDTQYF. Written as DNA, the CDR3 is TGTGCCAGCAGCCAAGAGGTTAGCAGCACAGATACGCAGTATTTT.

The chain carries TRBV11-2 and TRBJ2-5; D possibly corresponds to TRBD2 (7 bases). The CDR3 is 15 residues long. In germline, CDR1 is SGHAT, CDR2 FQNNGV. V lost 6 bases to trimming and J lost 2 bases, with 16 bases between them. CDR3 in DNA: TGTGCCAGCAGTCCTCGTGGGAGGGGGCAAGAGACCCAGTACTTC. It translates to CASSPRGRGQETQYF.

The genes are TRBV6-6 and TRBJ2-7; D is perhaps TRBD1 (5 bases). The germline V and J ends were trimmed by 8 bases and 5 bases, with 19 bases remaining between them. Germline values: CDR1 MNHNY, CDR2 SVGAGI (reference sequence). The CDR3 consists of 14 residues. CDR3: CASRKGAGLDEQYF. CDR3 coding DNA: TGTGCCAGCCGAAAAGGAGCAGGGCTGGACGAGCAGTACTTC.

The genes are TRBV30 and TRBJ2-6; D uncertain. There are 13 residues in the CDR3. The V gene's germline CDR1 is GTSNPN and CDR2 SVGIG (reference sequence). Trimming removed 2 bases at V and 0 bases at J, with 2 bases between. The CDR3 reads CAWSRSGANVLTF. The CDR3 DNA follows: TGTGCCTGGAGTCGCTCTGGGGCCAACGTCCTGACTTTC.

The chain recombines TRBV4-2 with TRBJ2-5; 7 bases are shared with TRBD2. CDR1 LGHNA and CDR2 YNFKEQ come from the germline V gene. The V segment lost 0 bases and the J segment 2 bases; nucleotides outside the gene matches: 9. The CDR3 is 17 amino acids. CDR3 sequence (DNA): TGTGCCAGCAGCCAAGATGTAGCGGGCGGTACACAAGAGACCCAGTACTTC. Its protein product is CASSQDVAGGTQETQYF.

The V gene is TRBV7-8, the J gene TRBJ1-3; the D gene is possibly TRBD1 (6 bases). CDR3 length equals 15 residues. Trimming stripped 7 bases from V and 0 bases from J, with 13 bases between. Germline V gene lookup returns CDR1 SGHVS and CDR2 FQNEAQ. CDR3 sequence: CASTRQVFSGNTIYF. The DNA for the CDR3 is TGTGCCAGCACCCGACAGGTTTTCTCTGGAAACACCATATATTTT.

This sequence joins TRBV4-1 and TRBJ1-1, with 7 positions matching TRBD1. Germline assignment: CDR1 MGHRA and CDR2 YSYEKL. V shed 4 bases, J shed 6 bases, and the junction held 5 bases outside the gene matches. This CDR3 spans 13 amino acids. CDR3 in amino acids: CASSRNTGAEAFF. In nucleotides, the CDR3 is TGCGCCAGCAGCCGGAATACAGGGGCTGAAGCTTTCTTT.

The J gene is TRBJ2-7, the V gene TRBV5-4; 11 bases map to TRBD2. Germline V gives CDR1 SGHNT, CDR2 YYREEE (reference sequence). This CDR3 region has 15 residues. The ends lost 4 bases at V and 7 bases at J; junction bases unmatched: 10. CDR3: CASSGGLAVLAEQYF. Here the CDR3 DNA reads TGTGCCAGCAGCGGGGGACTAGCGGTCTTAGCTGAGCAGTACTTC.

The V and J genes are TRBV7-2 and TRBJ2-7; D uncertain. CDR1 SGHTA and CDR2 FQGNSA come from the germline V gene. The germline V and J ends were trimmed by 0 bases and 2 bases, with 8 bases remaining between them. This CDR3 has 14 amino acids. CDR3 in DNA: TGTGCCAGCAGCTTAGCACATTCCACCTACGAGCAGTACTTC. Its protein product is CASSLAHSTYEQYF.

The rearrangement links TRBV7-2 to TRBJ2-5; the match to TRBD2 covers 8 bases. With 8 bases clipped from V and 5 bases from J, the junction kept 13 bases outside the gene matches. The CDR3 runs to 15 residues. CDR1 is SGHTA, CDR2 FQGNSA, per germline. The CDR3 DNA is TGTGCCAGCCTGAGAGCGGGAGCCTGGGCCGAGACCCAGTACTTC. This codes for CASLRAGAWAETQYF.

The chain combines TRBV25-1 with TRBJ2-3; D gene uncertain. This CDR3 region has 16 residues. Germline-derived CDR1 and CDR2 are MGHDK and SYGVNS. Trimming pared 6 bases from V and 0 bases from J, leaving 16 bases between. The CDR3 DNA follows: TGTGCCAGCAGGGGTTCAGCTACTACTAGCACAGATACGCAGTATTTT. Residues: CASRGSATTSTDTQYF.

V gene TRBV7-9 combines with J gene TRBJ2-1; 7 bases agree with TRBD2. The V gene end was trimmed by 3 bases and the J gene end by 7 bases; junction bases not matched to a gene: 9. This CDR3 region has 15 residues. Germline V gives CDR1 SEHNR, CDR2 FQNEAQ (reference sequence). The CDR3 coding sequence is TGTGCCAGCAGCTTTCAGGGTAGCGGGCATAATGAGCAGTTCTTC. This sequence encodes CASSFQGSGHNEQFF.

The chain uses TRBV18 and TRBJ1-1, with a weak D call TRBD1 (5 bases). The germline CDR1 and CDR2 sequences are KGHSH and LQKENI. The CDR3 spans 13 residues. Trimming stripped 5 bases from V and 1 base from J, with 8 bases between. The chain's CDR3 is CASSLDRNTEAFF. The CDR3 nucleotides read TGTGCCAGCTCATTAGACAGGAACACTGAAGCTTTCTTT. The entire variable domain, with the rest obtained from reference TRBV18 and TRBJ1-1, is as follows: NAGVMQNPRHLVRRRGQEARLRCSPMKGHSHVYWYRQLPEEGLKFMVYLQKENIIDESGMPKERFSAEFPKEGPSILRIQQVVRGDSAAYFCASSLDRNTEAFFGQGTRLTVV.

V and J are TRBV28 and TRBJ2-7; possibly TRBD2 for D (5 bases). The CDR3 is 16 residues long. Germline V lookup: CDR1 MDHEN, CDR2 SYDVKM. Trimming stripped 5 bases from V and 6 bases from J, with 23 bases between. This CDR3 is CASSAPDLPNRGEQYF. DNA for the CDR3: TGTGCCAGCAGTGCCCCGGACTTGCCCAACCGTGGCGAGCAGTACTTC.

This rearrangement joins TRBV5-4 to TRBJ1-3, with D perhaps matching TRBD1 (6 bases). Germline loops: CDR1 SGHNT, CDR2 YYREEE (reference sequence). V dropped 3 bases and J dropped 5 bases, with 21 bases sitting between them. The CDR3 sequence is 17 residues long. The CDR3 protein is CASSSRKQGSIRNTIYF. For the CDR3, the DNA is TGTGCCAGCAGCTCACGAAAACAGGGTTCAATTCGAAACACCATATATTTT.

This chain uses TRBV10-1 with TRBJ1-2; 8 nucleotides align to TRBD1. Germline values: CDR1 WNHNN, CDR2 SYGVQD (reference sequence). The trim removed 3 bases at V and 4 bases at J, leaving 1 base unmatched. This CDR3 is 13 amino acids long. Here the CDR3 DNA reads TGCGCCAGCAGTGACCAGGGGGCCTATGGCTACACCTTC. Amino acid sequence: CASSDQGAYGYTF.